The present T cell receptor (beta chain) was sequenced within a study of Ad26.COV2.S vaccination and SARS-CoV-2 variants. Overall study context: The vaccine Ad26.COV2.S was put into the muscle once, or twice with 56 days between.

The sample's treatment: over 15 received Ad26.COV2.S at low or high dose, single or two shots; 5 received placebo; per-sample allocation not given. Material that was analyzed had been drawn on day 63 after the first vaccine or placebo injection. The individual, an adult aged 18-55 years, was a donor in Boston. Notes on the study in general: Vaccine recipients had higher spike-specific TCR breadth than placebo recipients.

Using immunoSEQ multiplex PCR, the repertoire was profiled, and TCRdb retains in-frame clones only, with some absent. The repertoire consists of a few hundred thousand clones, with less than 95% occurring once and the leading ten covering about 4.4%. Points on this clone: Its target is not known.

This material consisted of peripheral blood, taken in a trial of Ad26.COV2.S vaccine versus placebo. The sequence derives from a person aged 18-60 years who received the Ad26.COV2.S COVID-19 vaccine or a placebo.

CDR3 region: CASSRRDFTGELFF. For the CDR3, the DNA is TGTGCCAGCAGCCGCCGGGACTTCACCGGGGAGCTGTTTTTT. The J gene is TRBJ2-2, the V gene TRBV7-9; tentative D call: TRBD2 (6 bases). CDR3 size: 14 residues. V dropped 5 bases and J dropped 4 bases, with 11 bases sitting between them. Per germline, CDR1 SEHNR and CDR2 FQNEAQ (reference sequence).